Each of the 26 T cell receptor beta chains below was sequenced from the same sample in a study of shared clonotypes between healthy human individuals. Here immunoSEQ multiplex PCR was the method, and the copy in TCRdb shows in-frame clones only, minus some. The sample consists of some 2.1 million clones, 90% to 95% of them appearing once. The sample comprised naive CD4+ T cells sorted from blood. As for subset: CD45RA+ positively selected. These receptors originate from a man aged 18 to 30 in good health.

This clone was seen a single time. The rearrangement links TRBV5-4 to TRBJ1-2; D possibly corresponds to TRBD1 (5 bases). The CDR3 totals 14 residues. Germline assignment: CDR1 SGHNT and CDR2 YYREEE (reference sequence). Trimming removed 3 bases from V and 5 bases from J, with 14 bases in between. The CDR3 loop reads CASSSRGDHYGYTF. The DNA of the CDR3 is TGTGCCAGCAGCTCCCGGGGGGATCATTATGGCTACACCTTC.

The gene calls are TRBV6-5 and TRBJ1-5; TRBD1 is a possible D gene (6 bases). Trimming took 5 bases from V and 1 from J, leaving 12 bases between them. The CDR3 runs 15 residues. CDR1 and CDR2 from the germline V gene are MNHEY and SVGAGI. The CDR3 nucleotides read TGTGCCAGCAGTCCCGACAGGATCAGCAATCAGCCCCAGCATTTT. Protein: CASSPDRISNQPQHF.

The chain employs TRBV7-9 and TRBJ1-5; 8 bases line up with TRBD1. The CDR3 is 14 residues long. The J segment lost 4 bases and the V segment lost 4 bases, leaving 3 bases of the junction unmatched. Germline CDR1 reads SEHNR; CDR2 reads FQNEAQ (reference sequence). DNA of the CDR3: TGTGCCAGCAGCTCAGGACAGGGAAATCAGCCCCAGCATTTT. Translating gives CASSSGQGNQPQHF.

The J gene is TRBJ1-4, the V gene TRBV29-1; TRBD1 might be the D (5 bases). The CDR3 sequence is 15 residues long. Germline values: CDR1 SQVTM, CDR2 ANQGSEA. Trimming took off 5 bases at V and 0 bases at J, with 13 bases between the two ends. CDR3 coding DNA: TGCAGCGTTAGGACCCAGGGAGCAACTAATGAAAAACTGTTTTTT. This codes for CSVRTQGATNEKLFF.

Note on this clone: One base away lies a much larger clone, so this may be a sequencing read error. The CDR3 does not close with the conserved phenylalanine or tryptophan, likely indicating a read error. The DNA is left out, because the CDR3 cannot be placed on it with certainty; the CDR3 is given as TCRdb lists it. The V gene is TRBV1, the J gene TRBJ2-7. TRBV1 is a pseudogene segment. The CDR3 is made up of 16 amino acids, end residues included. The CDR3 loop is CTSSQEIGQGVCEQYL.

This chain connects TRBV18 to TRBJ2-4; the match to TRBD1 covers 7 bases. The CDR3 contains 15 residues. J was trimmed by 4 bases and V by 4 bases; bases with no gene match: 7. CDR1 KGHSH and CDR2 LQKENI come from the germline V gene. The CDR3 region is CASSLDLQGKNIQYF. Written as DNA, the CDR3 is TGTGCCAGCTCACTTGATTTACAGGGGAAAAACATTCAGTACTTC.

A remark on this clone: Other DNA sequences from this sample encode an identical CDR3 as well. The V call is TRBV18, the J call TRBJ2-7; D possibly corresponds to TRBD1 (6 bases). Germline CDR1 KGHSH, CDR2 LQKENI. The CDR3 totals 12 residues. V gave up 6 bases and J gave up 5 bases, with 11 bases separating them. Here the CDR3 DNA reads TGTGCCAGCTCCCTAAACAGGGACGAGCAGTACTTC. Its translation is CASSLNRDEQYF.

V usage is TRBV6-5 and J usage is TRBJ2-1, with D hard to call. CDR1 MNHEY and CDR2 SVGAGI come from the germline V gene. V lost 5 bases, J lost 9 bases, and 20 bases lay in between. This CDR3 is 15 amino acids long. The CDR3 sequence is CASSRAGRSASEQFF. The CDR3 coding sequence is TGTGCCAGCAGTCGGGCCGGACGGTCCGCGAGTGAGCAGTTCTTC.

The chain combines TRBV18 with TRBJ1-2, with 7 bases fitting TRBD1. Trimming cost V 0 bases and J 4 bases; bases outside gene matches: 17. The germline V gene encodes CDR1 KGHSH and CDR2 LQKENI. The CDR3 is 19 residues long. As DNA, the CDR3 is TGTGCCAGCTCACCACCGATGTTTGCAGGAGGACAGGTTACCTATGGCTACACCTTC. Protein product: CASSPPMFAGGQVTYGYTF.

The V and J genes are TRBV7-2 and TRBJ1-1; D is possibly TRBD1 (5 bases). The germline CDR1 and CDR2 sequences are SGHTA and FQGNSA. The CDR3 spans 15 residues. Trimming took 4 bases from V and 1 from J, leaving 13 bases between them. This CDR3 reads CASSWWRDGNTEAFF. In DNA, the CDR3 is TGTGCCAGCAGCTGGTGGAGGGACGGGAACACTGAAGCTTTCTTT.

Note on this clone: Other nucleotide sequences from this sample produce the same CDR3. CDR3 sequence reads: CASSVGGSYNEQFF. The CDR3 region has the DNA TGTGCCAGCAGCGTGGGAGGATCTTACAATGAGCAGTTCTTC. J is TRBJ2-1 and V is TRBV9; a possible D gene is TRBD2 (6 bases). The V gene lost 2 bases and the J gene lost 4 bases, with 10 bases spanning the gap. Germline CDR1 and CDR2: SGDLS and YYNGEE. The CDR3 contains 14 residues.

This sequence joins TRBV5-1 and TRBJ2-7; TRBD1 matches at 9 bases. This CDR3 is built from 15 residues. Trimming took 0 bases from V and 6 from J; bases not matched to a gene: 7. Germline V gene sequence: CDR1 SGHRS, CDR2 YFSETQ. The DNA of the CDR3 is TGCGCCAGCAGCTTGGAGGGACAGGGAGAGGGCGAGCAGTACTTC. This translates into CASSLEGQGEGEQYF. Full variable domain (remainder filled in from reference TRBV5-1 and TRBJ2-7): KAGVTQTPRYLIKTRGQQVTLSCSPISGHRSVSWYQQTPGQGLQFLFEYFSETQRNKGNFPGRFSGRQFSNSRSEMNVSTLELGDSALYLCASSLEGQGEGEQYFGPGTRLTVT.

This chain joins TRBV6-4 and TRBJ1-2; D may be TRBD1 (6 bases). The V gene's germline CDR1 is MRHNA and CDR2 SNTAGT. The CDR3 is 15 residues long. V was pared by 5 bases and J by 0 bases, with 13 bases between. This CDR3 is CASSPDRLTNYGYTF. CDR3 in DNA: TGTGCCAGCAGTCCTGACAGGCTAACTAACTATGGCTACACCTTC.

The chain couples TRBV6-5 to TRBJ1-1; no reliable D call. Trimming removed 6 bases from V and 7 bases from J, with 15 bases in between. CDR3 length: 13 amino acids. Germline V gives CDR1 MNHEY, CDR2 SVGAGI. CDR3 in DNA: TGTGCCAGCAGACCCTCCGGGTCCGGTGAAGCTTTCTTT. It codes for CASRPSGSGEAFF.

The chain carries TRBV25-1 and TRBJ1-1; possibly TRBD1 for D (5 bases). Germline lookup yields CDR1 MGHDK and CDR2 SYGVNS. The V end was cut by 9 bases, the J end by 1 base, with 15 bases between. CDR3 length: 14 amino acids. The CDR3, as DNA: TGTGCCAGTCCCTGGGGCCAGCCGAACACTGAAGCTTTCTTT. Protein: CASPWGQPNTEAFF.

The CDR3 sequence is CASSKRGETQYF. CDR3 bases: TGTGCCAGCAGCAAGCGGGGAGAGACCCAGTACTTC. The gene calls are TRBV7-9 and TRBJ2-5; 7 nucleotides line up with TRBD2. Germline lookup yields CDR1 SEHNR and CDR2 FQNEAQ (reference sequence). The V and J ends lost 5 bases and 4 bases, in that order; junction bases with no gene match: 1. The CDR3 runs 12 residues.

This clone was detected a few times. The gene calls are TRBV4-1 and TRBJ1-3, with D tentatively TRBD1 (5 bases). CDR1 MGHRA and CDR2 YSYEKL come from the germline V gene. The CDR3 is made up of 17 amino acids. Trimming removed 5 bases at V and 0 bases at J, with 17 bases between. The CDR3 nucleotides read TGCGCCAGCAGCTACCAAGTCACAGGCCGCTCTGGAAACACCATATATTTT. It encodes CASSYQVTGRSGNTIYF.

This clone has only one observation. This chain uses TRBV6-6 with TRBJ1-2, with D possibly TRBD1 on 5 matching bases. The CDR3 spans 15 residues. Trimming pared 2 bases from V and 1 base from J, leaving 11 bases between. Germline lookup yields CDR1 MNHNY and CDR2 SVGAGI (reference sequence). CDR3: CASSYAPGRNYGYTF. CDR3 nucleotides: TGTGCCAGCAGTTACGCCCCGGGACGTAACTATGGCTACACCTTC.

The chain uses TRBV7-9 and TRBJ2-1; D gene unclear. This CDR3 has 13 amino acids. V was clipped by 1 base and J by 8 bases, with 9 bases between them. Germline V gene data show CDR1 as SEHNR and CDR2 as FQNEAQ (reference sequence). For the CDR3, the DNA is TGTGCCAGCAGCTTAGAAGTGATCTATGAGCAGTTCTTC. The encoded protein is CASSLEVIYEQFF.

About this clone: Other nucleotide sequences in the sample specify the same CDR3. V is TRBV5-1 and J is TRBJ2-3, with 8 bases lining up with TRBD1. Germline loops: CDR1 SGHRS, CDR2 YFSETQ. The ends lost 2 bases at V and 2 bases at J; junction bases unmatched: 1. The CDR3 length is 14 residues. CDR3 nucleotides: TGCGCCAGCAGCTTTCAGGGGGCCACAGATACGCAGTATTTT. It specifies CASSFQGATDTQYF.

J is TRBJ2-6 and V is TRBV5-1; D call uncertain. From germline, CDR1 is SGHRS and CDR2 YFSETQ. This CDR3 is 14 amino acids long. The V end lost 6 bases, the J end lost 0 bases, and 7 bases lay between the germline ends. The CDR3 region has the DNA TGCGCCAGCACTACTGACTCTGGGGCCAACGTCCTGACTTTC. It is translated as CASTTDSGANVLTF.

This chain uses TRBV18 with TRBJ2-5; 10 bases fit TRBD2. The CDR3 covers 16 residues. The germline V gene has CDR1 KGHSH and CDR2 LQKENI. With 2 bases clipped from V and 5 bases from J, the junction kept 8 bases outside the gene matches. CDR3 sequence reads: CASSPIAGGDRETQYF. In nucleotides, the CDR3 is TGTGCCAGCTCACCAATAGCGGGAGGTGACCGGGAGACCCAGTACTTC.

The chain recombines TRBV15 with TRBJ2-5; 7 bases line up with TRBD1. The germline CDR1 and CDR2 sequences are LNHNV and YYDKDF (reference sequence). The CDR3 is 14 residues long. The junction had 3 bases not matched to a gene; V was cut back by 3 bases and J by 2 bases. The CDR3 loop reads CATSSWGQQETQYF. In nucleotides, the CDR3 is TGTGCCACCAGCAGTTGGGGACAGCAAGAGACCCAGTACTTC.

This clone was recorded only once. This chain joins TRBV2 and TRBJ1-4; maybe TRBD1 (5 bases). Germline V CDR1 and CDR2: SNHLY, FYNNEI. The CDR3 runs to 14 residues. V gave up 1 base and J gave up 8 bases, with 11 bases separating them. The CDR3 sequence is CASSEEGFGEKLFF. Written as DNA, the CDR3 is TGTGCCAGCAGTGAAGAGGGGTTTGGGGAAAAACTGTTTTTT.

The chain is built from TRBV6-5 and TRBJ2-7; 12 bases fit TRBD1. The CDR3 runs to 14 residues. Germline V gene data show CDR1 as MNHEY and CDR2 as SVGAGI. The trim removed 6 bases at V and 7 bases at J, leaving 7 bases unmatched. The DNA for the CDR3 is TGTGCCAGCAGCCGGGACAGGGGGCTGGGTGAGCAGTACTTC. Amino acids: CASSRDRGLGEQYF.

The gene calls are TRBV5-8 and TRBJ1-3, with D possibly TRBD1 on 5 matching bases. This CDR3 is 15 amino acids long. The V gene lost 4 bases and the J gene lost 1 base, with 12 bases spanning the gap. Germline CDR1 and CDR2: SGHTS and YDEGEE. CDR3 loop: CASSPGTKSGNTIYF. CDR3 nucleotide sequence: TGTGCCAGCAGCCCCGGGACCAAATCTGGAAACACCATATATTTT.